One sample yielded the 9 T cell receptor beta chains listed below, sequenced in a study of cytomegalovirus exposure and HLA in healthy donors. It was with 60 Vbeta and 13 Jbeta primers that the PCR ran. Data came from immunoSEQ multiplex PCR; TCRdb stores just in-frame clones and leaves some out. The table lists 130,000 to 150,000 clones, approximately 79% of them singletons. Sequencing was performed on PBMCs. All receptors derive from a man younger than 35 in good health and CMV-seropositive.

The V and J genes are TRBV11-2 and TRBJ2-7; D gene uncertain. V lost 3 bases to trimming and J lost 6 bases, with 3 bases between them. CDR1 and CDR2 (germline): SGHAT, FQNNGV. The CDR3 contains 10 residues. The chain's CDR3 is CASSLAEQYF. CDR3 DNA: TGTGCCAGCAGCTTGGCCGAGCAGTACTTC. The full variable domain, rest sourced from reference TRBV11-2 and TRBJ2-7, is EAGVAQSPRYKIIEKRQSVAFWCNPISGHATLYWYQQILGQGPKLLIQFQNNGVVDDSQLPKDRFSAERLKGVDSTLKIQPAKLEDSAVYLCASSLAEQYFGPGTRLTVT.

The chain uses TRBV2 and TRBJ2-3; 12 bases fit TRBD1. The CDR3 totals 14 residues. The germline gives CDR1 SNHLY, CDR2 FYNNEI. After removal of 10 bases from V and 5 bases from J, the junction contained 7 bases not matched to a gene. CDR3 sequence (DNA): TGTGCCACTGGGACAGGGGGCTTGGGAGATACGCAGTATTTT. It translates to CATGTGGLGDTQYF.

This clone was recorded only once. The chain combines TRBV30 with TRBJ1-5; maybe TRBD1 (5 bases). This CDR3 has 14 amino acids. Germline CDR1 is GTSNPN and CDR2 is SVGIG (reference sequence). V lost 1 base to trimming and J lost 5 bases, with 12 bases between them. The CDR3 DNA sequence: TGTGCCTGGAGTGGTCGGGGGTCGGATCAGCCCCAGCATTTT. Protein sequence: CAWSGRGSDQPQHF.

This clone was observed a single time. This rearrangement joins TRBV4-3 to TRBJ2-3; TRBD1 agrees at 8 bases. Germline lookup yields CDR1 LGHNA and CDR2 YSLEER. This CDR3 is 16 amino acids long. The junction had 12 bases not matched to a gene; V was cut back by 0 bases and J by 10 bases. The CDR3 protein is CASSQDPRQGRLPQYF. The CDR3, as DNA: TGCGCCAGCAGCCAAGACCCCAGACAGGGGAGGCTTCCGCAGTATTTT.

This chain uses TRBV12-2 with TRBJ2-5; the table's D gene call, TRBD2, was not cross checked with the DNA. TRBV12-2 is annotated as a pseudogene. This CDR3 spans 15 amino acids. The DNA for the CDR3 is TGTGCAAGTCGCTTAGCGTCTTCGCGGCAAGAGACCCAGTACTTC. Its protein is CASRLASSRQETQYF.

The V call is TRBV27, the J call TRBJ2-7; 7 bases line up with TRBD1. The J segment lost 6 bases and the V segment lost 0 bases, leaving 2 bases of the junction unmatched. The CDR3 is 13 amino acids. The germline V gene has CDR1 MNHEY and CDR2 SMNVEV (reference sequence). This CDR3 reads CASSLSGQFEQYF. The DNA for the CDR3 is TGTGCCAGCAGTTTATCGGGACAGTTCGAGCAGTACTTC.

The genes are TRBV19 and TRBJ1-4, with 7 bases lining up with TRBD1. The CDR3 is 16 residues long. The junction had 7 bases not matched to a gene; V was cut back by 6 bases and J by 0 bases. Germline V gives CDR1 LNHDA, CDR2 SQIVND (reference sequence). The CDR3 loop reads CASRTGRGATNEKLFF. The CDR3 DNA reads TGTGCCAGTAGGACAGGGAGAGGAGCAACTAATGAAAAACTGTTTTTT.

The rearrangement joins TRBV6-6 to TRBJ2-4, with 10 nucleotides matching TRBD1. CDR1 and CDR2 (germline): MNHNY, SVGAGI (reference sequence). J gave up 9 bases and V 5 bases, and 10 bases lay outside the gene matches. This CDR3 spans 15 amino acids. CDR3 region: CASSPNDGTGAIQYF. DNA for the CDR3: TGTGCCAGCAGTCCTAACGACGGGACAGGGGCCATTCAGTACTTC.

This chain links TRBV4-1 with TRBJ2-7; 7 bases agree with TRBD1. Unmatched junction bases numbered 7, after V lost 1 base and J lost 4 bases. The CDR3 consists of 15 residues. CDR1 MGHRA and CDR2 YSYEKL come from the germline V gene. CDR3 nucleotide sequence: TGCGCCAGCAGCCAAGGTCGACAGGGTCGGTACGAGCAGTACTTC. It translates to CASSQGRQGRYEQYF.